Shown below are 17 T cell receptor beta chains from a single sample sequenced in a study of CD8+ T cells in alopecia areata. Extraction and reverse transcription of RNA yielded cDNA as the sequencing template. Profiling relied on immunoSEQ multiplex PCR, and the TCRdb table lists in-frame clones only, not all of them. In the table there are over 150,000 clones, approximately 53% of which are singletons. Treatment specified: oral pan-JAK inhibitor, 5-10 mg twice daily. The sample here was CD8+ T cells sorted from blood, taken at week 24, from a patient treated with tofacitinib. The receptors here all came from a human donor with alopecia areata.

The J gene is TRBJ2-7, the V gene TRBV30; D gene unclear. Per germline, CDR1 GTSNPN and CDR2 SVGIG (reference sequence). Trimming left V 2 bases short and J 2 bases short, with 7 bases between. CDR3 size: 12 residues. The CDR3 loop is CAWSLAPYEQYF. The CDR3 DNA follows: TGTGCCTGGAGTCTGGCGCCCTACGAGCAGTACTTC.

The chain has TRBV7-8 and TRBJ2-7; 7 bases match TRBD2. This CDR3 spans 13 amino acids. Germline V gene lookup returns CDR1 SGHVS and CDR2 FQNEAQ. Losses at the gene ends were 6 bases for V and 3 bases for J; bases not matched to a gene: 5. The CDR3 sequence: CASRGGDLYEQYF. Written as DNA, the CDR3 is TGTGCCAGCAGGGGGGGGGATCTCTACGAGCAGTACTTC.

The V and J genes are TRBV2 and TRBJ2-3, with 7 bases that match TRBD1. The germline CDR1 and CDR2 sequences are SNHLY and FYNNEI. V dropped 9 bases and J dropped 6; count of bases not matched to a gene: 12. The CDR3 sequence is 14 residues long. The DNA for the CDR3 is TGTGCCAGTATTCCGGGACAGACATCGGATACGCAGTATTTT. Encoded protein: CASIPGQTSDTQYF.

This clone came up a few times. The chain has TRBV13 and TRBJ2-2; 9 positions agree with TRBD1. This CDR3 is built from 17 residues. V gave up 5 bases and J gave up 5 bases; unmatched junction bases: 12. Germline CDR1 PRHDT, CDR2 FYEKMQ (reference sequence). Here the CDR3 reads CASSPQRDREATGELFF. The DNA for the CDR3 is TGTGCCAGCAGCCCTCAACGGGACAGGGAAGCTACCGGGGAGCTGTTTTTT.

Remarks on this clone: The junction differs from germline at one of its ends, possibly a read error. The rearrangement uses TRBV29-1 and TRBJ1-1; D is perhaps TRBD1 (5 bases). CDR1 and CDR2 from the germline V gene are SQVTM and ANQGSEA. This CDR3 has 13 residues. CDR3 amino acids: CSVDPRGARDLEF. In DNA, the CDR3 is TGCAGCGTTGATCCAAGGGGCGCCAGGGACCTTGAATTT. The full variable domain, in which reference TRBV29-1 and TRBJ1-1 provide the parts outside the CDR3, is SAVISQKPSRDICQRGTSLTIQCQVDSQVTMMFWYRQQPGQSLTLIATANQGSEATYESGFVIDKFPISRPNLTFSTLTVSNMSPEDSSIYLCSVDPRGARDLEFGQGTRLTVV.

This clone was observed once. The rearrangement uses TRBV7-2 and TRBJ1-2; D is ambiguous. Germline CDR1 SGHTA, CDR2 FQGNSA. The germline V and J ends were trimmed by 1 base and 8 bases, with 8 bases remaining between them. This CDR3 spans 12 amino acids. DNA for the CDR3: TGTGCCAGCAGCTTAGGAAGGGAGGGCTACACCTTC. Amino acids: CASSLGREGYTF.

The chain carries TRBV2 and TRBJ2-3; TRBD1 matches at 7 bases. The CDR3 runs to 16 residues. V gave up 8 bases and J gave up 4 bases; unmatched junction bases: 15. The germline CDR1 and CDR2 sequences are SNHLY and FYNNEI. CDR3 protein: CASGTVDSIMADTQYF. Written as DNA, the CDR3 is TGTGCCAGCGGGACAGTCGACTCCATAATGGCAGATACGCAGTATTTT.

This clone was observed a handful of times. In the same sample, other DNA sequences code for this CDR3. This chain joins TRBV5-1 and TRBJ2-1, with D uncertain. The CDR3 runs to 11 residues. V was shortened by 0 bases and J by 6 bases, with 1 base between the two germline ends. Germline V gene data show CDR1 as SGHRS and CDR2 as YFSETQ. CDR3 loop: CASSLGNEQFF. The CDR3 region has the DNA TGCGCCAGCAGCTTGGGCAATGAGCAGTTCTTC.

V gene TRBV2 combines with J gene TRBJ2-5, with 13 nucleotides matching TRBD2. The V and J ends lost 6 bases and 4 bases, in that order; junction bases with no gene match: 8. Germline assignment: CDR1 SNHLY and CDR2 FYNNEI. The CDR3 is 16 amino acids. CDR3: CASRELAGGPRETQYF. The CDR3, as DNA: TGTGCCAGCAGGGAACTAGCGGGGGGGCCGAGAGAGACCCAGTACTTC. The full variable domain, in which reference TRBV2 and TRBJ2-5 provide the parts outside the CDR3, is EPEVTQTPSHQVTQMGQEVILRCVPISNHLYFYWYRQILGQKVEFLVSFYNNEISEKSEIFDDQFSVERPDGSNFTLKIRSTKLEDSAMYFCASRELAGGPRETQYFGPGTRLLVL.

Regarding this clone: Within the sample, other DNA sequences also encode this same CDR3. The genes are TRBV18 and TRBJ2-5; D remains unclear. The CDR3 runs 12 residues. V lost 0 bases to trimming and J lost 4 bases, with 3 bases between them. Germline values: CDR1 KGHSH, CDR2 LQKENI. For the CDR3, the DNA is TGTGCCAGCTCACCACCAGGAGAGACCCAGTACTTC. Translating gives CASSPPGETQYF.

This chain joins TRBV9 and TRBJ1-1, with D possibly TRBD1 on 6 matching bases. The CDR3 is made up of 18 amino acids. Trimming removed 1 base at V and 0 bases at J, with 19 bases between. Germline CDR1 and CDR2: SGDLS and YYNGEE. CDR3 in DNA: TGTGCCAGCAGCGTACGGGGCCGGGCAGGGGATATGAACACTGAAGCTTTCTTT. Protein: CASSVRGRAGDMNTEAFF.

V and J are TRBV29-1 and TRBJ2-1; TRBD2 matches at 10 bases. V lost 1 base and J lost 4; bases outside the gene matches: 7. The CDR3 spans 16 residues. Looked up from germline, CDR1 is SQVTM and CDR2 is ANQGSEA. CDR3 nucleotide sequence: TGCAGCGTTGAAGGTCTTCCTAGCGGGGGATACAATGAGCAGTTCTTC. This codes for CSVEGLPSGGYNEQFF.

V gene TRBV30 combines with J gene TRBJ2-1, with a weak D call TRBD1 (5 bases). The germline gives CDR1 GTSNPN, CDR2 SVGIG (reference sequence). CDR3 length: 12 amino acids. V was trimmed by 3 bases and J by 4 bases, leaving 7 bases between them. The chain's CDR3 is CAWRDKYNEQFF. CDR3 in DNA: TGTGCCTGGAGGGACAAGTACAATGAGCAGTTCTTC.

This clone was counted between two and nine times. The chain has TRBV5-1 and TRBJ2-1; perhaps TRBD1 as D (6 bases). V lost 4 bases and J lost 8, with 19 bases in between. This CDR3 has 15 amino acids. Germline CDR1 SGHRS, CDR2 YFSETQ. The CDR3 is CASSPAAGAVDEQFF. Here the CDR3 DNA reads TGCGCCAGCAGCCCCGCCGCAGGGGCCGTGGATGAGCAGTTCTTC. Looking up the rest from reference TRBV5-1 and TRBJ2-1 gives the full variable domain: KAGVTQTPRYLIKTRGQQVTLSCSPISGHRSVSWYQQTPGQGLQFLFEYFSETQRNKGNFPGRFSGRQFSNSRSEMNVSTLELGDSALYLCASSPAAGAVDEQFFGPGTRLTVL.

V gene TRBV6-5 combines with J gene TRBJ2-5; possible D gene TRBD2, 6 bases. V lost 8 bases and J lost 5, with 21 bases in between. The germline V gene has CDR1 MNHEY and CDR2 SVGAGI. This CDR3 spans 15 amino acids. The chain's CDR3 is CASPDPRWAGETQYF. CDR3 nucleotides: TGTGCCAGCCCTGATCCAAGGTGGGCGGGGGAGACCCAGTACTTC.

This clone has only one observation. The chain uses TRBV5-1 and TRBJ2-7; TRBD1 aligns across 7 bases. This CDR3 is 12 amino acids long. Losses at the gene ends were 4 bases for V and 5 bases for J; bases not matched to a gene: 3. Germline V gene data show CDR1 as SGHRS and CDR2 as YFSETQ. This CDR3 is CASSDRVDEQYF. The CDR3 bases are TGCGCCAGCAGCGACAGGGTCGACGAGCAGTACTTC.

The chain combines TRBV9 with TRBJ2-4; D is ambiguous. Trimming took 4 bases from V and 7 from J, leaving 18 bases between them. Germline lookup yields CDR1 SGDLS and CDR2 YYNGEE. The CDR3 extends over 15 amino acids. The CDR3 protein is CASSPFPPPANIQYF. CDR3 bases: TGTGCCAGCAGCCCCTTTCCACCCCCCGCGAACATTCAGTACTTC.